The rows below give T cell receptor beta chains drawn from one sample of a study of OX40 agonist ivuxolimab in advanced cancers. The method was immunoSEQ multiplex PCR; TCRdb's version includes in-frame clones alone and lacks a portion of them. The sample includes tens of thousands of clones, 82% of them seen just once. The specimen comprised CD4+ or CD8+ T cells sorted from blood, sampled in a trial of the OX40 agonist ivuxolimab. The receptors come from an adult with an advanced solid tumor such as melanoma, head and neck, liver or kidney cancer. Each CDR3 is given with its conserved first and last residue. D genes are given only for firm matches. Clone size, where shown, is once, few, many, or a class for clones that have expanded.

V	D	size	J	length	DNA	CDR3
TRBV6-6	-	-	TRBJ1-1	12	TGTGCCAGCAGTCACCTGGTCACTGAAGCTTTCTTT	CASSHLVTEAFF
TRBV7-3	-	-	TRBJ2-7	14	TGTGCCAGCAGAGCCCTGCACGAGCTCTACGAGCAGTACTTC	CASRALHELYEQYF
TRBV19	TRBD1	-	TRBJ1-5	15	TGTGCCAGTAGTATAGACAGGGGGCACAATCAGCCCCAGCATTTT	CASSIDRGHNQPQHF
TRBV7-3	TRBD2	-	TRBJ2-5	14	TGTGCCAGCAGCCCCCGAGCGGGGGAAGAGACCCAGTACTTC	CASSPRAGEETQYF
TRBV7-3	-	-	TRBJ2-7	13	TGTGCCAGCAGCAAGGACGGTTCCTACGAGCAGTACTTC	CASSKDGSYEQYF
TRBV14	-	-	TRBJ2-5	14	TGTGCCAGCAGCCCAAAGGGACTGAAAGAGACCCAGTACTTC	CASSPKGLKETQYF
TRBV28	-	-	TRBJ2-5	13	TGTGCCAGCAGGTCAACAGGGAGAGAGACCCAGTACTTC	CASRSTGRETQYF
TRBV4-1	TRBD1	-	TRBJ2-7	15	TGCGCCAGCAGCCGTGGCGTGACAGGGTGGTACGAGCAGTACTTC	CASSRGVTGWYEQYF
TRBV5-5	-	-	TRBJ2-7	14	TGTGCCAGCAGCTTCAGGGGAGCGGACTACGAGCAGTACTTC	CASSFRGADYEQYF
TRBV19	-	few	TRBJ1-2	13	TGTGCCAGTAGCCCGGGACGGGCCTATGGCTACACCTTC	CASSPGRAYGYTF
TRBV19	-	few	TRBJ1-1	13	TGTGCCAGTAGGCCTAGGGAGAACACTGAAGCTTTCTTT	CASRPRENTEAFF
TRBV6-5	-	-	TRBJ2-1	13	TGTGCCAGCAGTCCGCGGGACAGCAATGAGCAGTTCTTC	CASSPRDSNEQFF
TRBV19	TRBD1	-	TRBJ2-7	16	TGTGCCAGTAGTACCCCTCCCGGACAGGGTAGGGACGAGCAGTACTTC	CASSTPPGQGRDEQYF
TRBV6-1	-	-	TRBJ2-5	14	TGTGCCAGCGAGGGGATCACCGCCCAAGAGACCCAGTACTTC	CASEGITAQETQYF
TRBV21-1	-	few	TRBJ2-2	16	TGTGCCAGCAGCAAAACCGGGACAGGGGTAACCGGGGAGCTGTTTTTT	CASSKTGTGVTGELFF
TRBV7-9	TRBD2	-	TRBJ2-2	14	TGTGCCAGCAGCCCCAGTCTAGCGGCCGGGGAGCTGTTTTTT	CASSPSLAAGELFF
TRBV2	-	-	TRBJ2-7	13	TGTGCCAGCAGTGATCTAGTTGGGTACGAGCAGTACTTC	CASSDLVGYEQYF
TRBV5-5	TRBD2	-	TRBJ2-7	14	TGTGCCAGCAGCTTGGCTAGCGGGGGGTACGAGCAGTACTTC	CASSLASGGYEQYF
TRBV7-7	TRBD2	once	TRBJ2-7	16	TGTGCTAGCAGCCCCGTGGCGGGCGGGAGTTTCAACGAGCAGTACTTC	CASSPVAGGSFNEQYF
TRBV27	-	-	TRBJ2-7	15	TGTGCCAGCAGTCCCTATCCGACAGGTGCCTACGAGCAGTACTTC	CASSPYPTGAYEQYF
TRBV18	TRBD1	once	TRBJ2-7	15	TGTGCCAGCTCCCCTAAATCCGGGACAGGGTTTGGGCAGTACTTC	CASSPKSGTGFGQYF
TRBV5-6	TRBD1	once	TRBJ1-4	14	TGTGCCAGCAGCACGGGACAGGGCAATGAAAAACTGTTTTTT	CASSTGQGNEKLFF
TRBV9	-	-	TRBJ2-7	15	TGTGCCAGCAGCGTAGAGGGGACCCGGGCCTACGAGCAGTACTTC	CASSVEGTRAYEQYF
TRBV6-1	-	-	TRBJ2-1	15	TGTGCCAGCAGTGTTGCGGGGAGCTCCTACAATGAGCAGTTCTTC	CASSVAGSSYNEQFF
TRBV7-7	TRBD1	-	TRBJ2-5	14	TGTGCCAGCAGCTTAAACAGGGGGCAAGAGACCCAGTACTTC	CASSLNRGQETQYF
TRBV28	-	-	TRBJ1-4	14	TGTGCCAGCAAGGACGGAGCAACTAATGAAAAACTGTTTTTT	CASKDGATNEKLFF
TRBV28	-	-	TRBJ1-6	11	TGTGCCAGCAGTTTTGAATCACCCCTCCACTTT	CASSFESPLHF
TRBV9	-	-	TRBJ1-4	14	TGTGCCAGCAGCGTGACGGTAGAGGATGAAAAACTGTTTTTT	CASSVTVEDEKLFF
TRBV5-1	TRBD2	-	TRBJ2-7	13	TGCGCCAGCAGGGCTAGCGGGACCTACGAGCAGTACTTC	CASRASGTYEQYF